These 21 T cell receptor beta chains share one sample of origin, sequenced in a study of blood T cell repertoires in COVID-19. TCRdb keeps only in-frame clones here, not all; method: immunoSEQ multiplex PCR. The sample includes more than 200,000 clones, 88% seen only once; the top ten take about 5.9%. The specimen sequenced was peripheral blood. Receptor source: a woman aged 25 to 39 with COVID-19, enrolled during active disease.

The V gene is TRBV19, the J gene TRBJ2-7; 8 nucleotides match TRBD1. CDR3 length: 14 residues. The V gene end was trimmed by 6 bases and the J gene end by 3 bases; junction bases not matched to a gene: 7. Per the germline V gene, CDR1 is LNHDA and CDR2 is SQIVND (reference sequence). CDR3: CASSVDTGGYEQYF. In DNA, the CDR3 is TGTGCCAGTAGCGTCGACACAGGGGGCTACGAGCAGTACTTC.

The chain employs TRBV10-2 and TRBJ2-7; D might be TRBD1 (5 bases). The germline V gene has CDR1 WSHSY and CDR2 SAAADI. CDR3 length: 15 residues. The ends were cut back, 3 bases at V and 1 base at J, with 13 bases in the middle. The CDR3 loop is CASSDSQGWSYEQYV. As DNA, the CDR3 is TGCGCCAGCAGTGATTCCCAGGGATGGTCCTACGAGCAGTACGTC.

The chain recombines TRBV29-1 with TRBJ1-2; 7 bases fit TRBD1. Germline V CDR1 and CDR2: SQVTM, ANQGSEA. Trimming at V came to 5 bases and at J to 1 base, leaving 13 bases not matched to a gene. This CDR3 contains 16 residues. The chain's CDR3 is CSVLDRERLFNYGYTF. The CDR3 nucleotides read TGCAGCGTTTTAGACAGGGAGAGGCTCTTTAACTATGGCTACACCTTC.

The V call is TRBV7-2, the J call TRBJ2-1; 10 bases line up with TRBD2. Germline CDR1 reads SGHTA; CDR2 reads FQGNSA. The CDR3 extends over 15 amino acids. Trimming took 8 bases from V and 4 from J; bases not matched to a gene: 8. The CDR3 coding sequence is TGTGCCAGCGAAAGGACTAGCGGAAAGTACAATGAGCAGTTCTTC. Translation: CASERTSGKYNEQFF.

V usage is TRBV5-1 and J usage is TRBJ1-1; unclear D gene. V gave up 0 bases and J gave up 3 bases, with 9 bases separating them. This CDR3 spans 14 amino acids. Per the germline V gene, CDR1 is SGHRS and CDR2 is YFSETQ. CDR3 nucleotide sequence: TGCGCCAGCAGCTTGGATGCGGGGTACACTGAAGCTTTCTTT. It yields the protein CASSLDAGYTEAFF.

The chain carries TRBV27 and TRBJ2-1; the D is unclear. V shed 7 bases and J shed 8 bases, with 12 bases lying between them. The germline V gene has CDR1 MNHEY and CDR2 SMNVEV (reference sequence). This CDR3 comprises 12 residues. The CDR3 DNA reads TGTGCCAGCACCTCAACTTTGGATGAGCAGTTCTTC. Protein: CASTSTLDEQFF.

This clone appeared once. The chain uses TRBV18 and TRBJ2-2; a possible D gene is TRBD2 (5 bases). CDR3 length: 12 amino acids. V was trimmed by 4 bases and J by 7 bases, leaving 7 bases between them. Germline loops: CDR1 KGHSH, CDR2 LQKENI. The CDR3 loop reads CASSRGDGELFF. CDR3 bases: TGTGCCAGCTCACGGGGAGACGGGGAGCTGTTTTTT.

The genes are TRBV10-3 and TRBJ2-3; D is unclear. Trimming cost V 3 bases and J 7 bases, with 14 bases left between them. The germline V gene has CDR1 ENHRY and CDR2 SYGVKD. The length of the CDR3 is 14 residues. The CDR3 DNA sequence: TGTGCCATCAGTGATGGAGCCTTGGGTAATACGCAGTATTTT. It encodes CAISDGALGNTQYF.

This rearrangement joins TRBV7-9 to TRBJ2-5; D is possibly TRBD2 (5 bases). In germline, CDR1 is SEHNR, CDR2 FQNEAQ (reference sequence). This CDR3 is built from 12 residues. Trimming pared 5 bases from V and 5 bases from J, leaving 9 bases between. The chain's CDR3 is CASSARGETQYF. DNA of the CDR3: TGTGCCAGCAGCGCGCGAGGGGAGACCCAGTACTTC.

V is TRBV20-1 and J is TRBJ1-1; 7 bases are a match to TRBD1. Germline V gives CDR1 DFQATT, CDR2 SNEGSKA (reference sequence). This CDR3 is 14 amino acids long. The trim removed 3 bases at V and 6 bases at J, leaving 10 bases unmatched. In nucleotides, the CDR3 is TGCAGTGCTAGTGGAGACAGGGACTTCCCTGAAGCTTTCTTT. Its protein is CSASGDRDFPEAFF.

V is TRBV11-2 and J is TRBJ1-3; D not resolved. The CDR3 is 13 amino acids. Looked up from germline, CDR1 is SGHAT and CDR2 is FQNNGV. Trimming removed 0 bases at V and 2 bases at J, with 2 bases between. The CDR3 spells CASSLDTGNTIYF. CDR3 coding DNA: TGTGCCAGCAGCTTAGACACTGGAAACACCATATATTTT.

This sequence joins TRBV7-2 and TRBJ2-7; TRBD2 aligns across 14 bases. In germline, CDR1 is SGHTA, CDR2 FQGNSA. The CDR3 consists of 16 residues. Trimming at V came to 5 bases and at J to 7 bases, leaving 10 bases not matched to a gene. CDR3 in DNA: TGTGCCAGCAGCCCAAATCCGACTAGCGGGGGGGGTGAGCAGTACTTC. Translated: CASSPNPTSGGGEQYF.

This clone was recorded at least ten times. V and J are TRBV7-9 and TRBJ2-2; tentative D call: TRBD1 (5 bases). Germline assignment: CDR1 SEHNR and CDR2 FQNEAQ (reference sequence). CDR3 size: 14 residues. The ends were cut back, 5 bases at V and 3 bases at J, with 10 bases in the middle. In DNA, the CDR3 is TGTGCCAGCAGCCCGCTCAGGGACACCGGGGAGCTGTTTTTT. Translating it yields CASSPLRDTGELFF.

This rearrangement joins TRBV19 to TRBJ1-6, with D possibly TRBD1 on 6 matching bases. CDR1 LNHDA and CDR2 SQIVND come from the germline V gene (reference sequence). The CDR3 has 14 residues. V was trimmed by 3 bases and J by 7 bases, leaving 10 bases between them. The chain's CDR3 is CASSMGRGNSPLHF. The CDR3 region has the DNA TGTGCCAGTAGTATGGGGAGGGGGAATTCACCCCTCCACTTT.

This clone was observed a single time. In the same sample, other DNA sequences code for this CDR3. The V gene is TRBV7-2, the J gene TRBJ1-2, with D uncertain. The CDR3 extends over 15 amino acids. In germline, CDR1 is SGHTA, CDR2 FQGNSA. V was trimmed by 1 base and J by 2 bases, leaving 11 bases between them. In nucleotides, the CDR3 is TGTGCCAGCAGCTTAGTTTTTGGGCAGAACTATGGCTACACCTTC. It codes for CASSLVFGQNYGYTF.

This chain connects TRBV5-4 to TRBJ1-2; TRBD1 is a possible D gene (5 bases). Germline loops: CDR1 SGHNT, CDR2 YYREEE (reference sequence). Trimming cost V 0 bases and J 3 bases, with 12 bases left between them. The CDR3 extends over 15 amino acids. CDR3 residues: CASSLVGPSDYGYTF. In DNA form, the CDR3 reads TGTGCCAGCAGCTTGGTGGGGCCGTCGGACTATGGCTACACCTTC.

This clone was observed a few times. V is TRBV3-1 (or the pseudogene TRBV3-2) and J is TRBJ2-6, with D possibly matching TRBD1 (6 bases). The CDR3 has 18 residues. Between the trimmed V and J ends, which lost 4 bases and 4 bases, there was a span of 20 bases. Germline V gene sequence: CDR1 LGHDT, CDR2 YNNKEL (reference sequence). The CDR3 DNA reads TGTGCCAGCAGCCTCCTCGAAGGGGGTCTTGGCGGGGCCAACGTCCTGACTTTC. It is translated as CASSLLEGGLGGANVLTF.

The V call is TRBV18, the J call TRBJ2-1, with D perhaps matching TRBD1 (5 bases). The CDR3 runs to 14 residues. V was clipped by 0 bases and J by 2 bases, with 5 bases between them. Germline CDR1 and CDR2: KGHSH and LQKENI. The CDR3 protein is CASSPPDTYNEQFF. The CDR3 region has the DNA TGTGCCAGCTCACCACCGGACACCTACAATGAGCAGTTCTTC.

The V call is TRBV9, the J call TRBJ2-3, with D possibly TRBD1 on 5 matching bases. CDR3 length: 14 residues. Germline CDR1 is SGDLS and CDR2 is YYNGEE. V was shortened by 0 bases and J by 5 bases, with 10 bases between the two germline ends. The CDR3 coding sequence is TGTGCCAGCAGCGTAGATGCAAGGGGAGATACGCAGTATTTT. It encodes CASSVDARGDTQYF.

This sequence joins TRBV28 and TRBJ2-5; TRBD2 matches at 9 bases. This CDR3 comprises 15 residues. The V and J ends lost 1 base and 5 bases, in that order; junction bases with no gene match: 5. CDR1 and CDR2 (germline): MDHEN, SYDVKM. The CDR3 loop is CASSLSAGGRETQYF. For the CDR3, the DNA is TGTGCCAGCAGTTTATCGGCGGGGGGGAGGGAGACCCAGTACTTC.

The chain carries TRBV7-2 and TRBJ2-1; TRBD2 agrees at 7 bases. The germline gives CDR1 SGHTA, CDR2 FQGNSA. This CDR3 is 16 amino acids long. J gave up 7 bases and V 2 bases, and 11 bases lay outside the gene matches. CDR3 sequence (DNA): TGTGCCAGCAGCTTACTCTGGGAGGGAGCTTGGAATGAGCAGTTCTTC. The encoded protein is CASSLLWEGAWNEQFF.